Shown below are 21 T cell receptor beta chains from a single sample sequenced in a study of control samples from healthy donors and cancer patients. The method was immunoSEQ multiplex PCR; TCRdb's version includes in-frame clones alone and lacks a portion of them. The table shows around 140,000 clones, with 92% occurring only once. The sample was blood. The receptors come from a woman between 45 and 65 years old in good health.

CDR3 loop: CATSAGLNEKLFF. The CDR3 DNA reads TGTGCCACCTCGGCAGGGCTTAATGAAAAACTGTTTTTT. The V and J genes are TRBV15 and TRBJ1-4; possibly TRBD1 for D (5 bases). The CDR3 has 13 residues. The V end was cut by 8 bases, the J end by 4 bases, with 11 bases between. The V gene's germline CDR1 is LNHNV and CDR2 YYDKDF (reference sequence).

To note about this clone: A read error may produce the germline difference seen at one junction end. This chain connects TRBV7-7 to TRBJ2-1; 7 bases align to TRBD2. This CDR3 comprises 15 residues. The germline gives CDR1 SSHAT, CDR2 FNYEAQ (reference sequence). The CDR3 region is CASSSYLADYNEQFF. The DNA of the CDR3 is TGTGCTAGCAGCAGCTACCTAGCGGACTACAATGAGCAGTTCTTC.

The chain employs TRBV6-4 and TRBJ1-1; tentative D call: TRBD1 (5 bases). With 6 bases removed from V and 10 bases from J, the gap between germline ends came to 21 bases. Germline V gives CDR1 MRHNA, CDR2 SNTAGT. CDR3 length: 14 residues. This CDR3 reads CASSANPGTGGAFF. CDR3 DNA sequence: TGTGCCAGCAGCGCGAATCCCGGGACTGGGGGAGCTTTCTTT.

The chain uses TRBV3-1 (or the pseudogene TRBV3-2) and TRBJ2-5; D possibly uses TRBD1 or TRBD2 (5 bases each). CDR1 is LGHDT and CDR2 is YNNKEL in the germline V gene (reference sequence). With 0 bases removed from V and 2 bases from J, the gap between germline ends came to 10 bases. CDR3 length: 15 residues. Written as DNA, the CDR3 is TGTGCCAGCAGCCAAGAGGGGGACGGTCAAGAGACCCAGTACTTC. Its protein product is CASSQEGDGQETQYF.

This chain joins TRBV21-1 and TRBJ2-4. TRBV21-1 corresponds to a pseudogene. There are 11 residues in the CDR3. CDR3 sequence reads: CASSKTPVAYF. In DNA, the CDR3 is TGTGCCAGCAGCAAAACCCCGGTGGCGTACTTC.

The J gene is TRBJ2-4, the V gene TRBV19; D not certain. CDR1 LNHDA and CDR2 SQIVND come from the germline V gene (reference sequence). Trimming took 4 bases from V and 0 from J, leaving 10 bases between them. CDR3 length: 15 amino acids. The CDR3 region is CASSTYDGAKNIQYF. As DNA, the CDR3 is TGTGCCAGTAGTACCTACGACGGAGCCAAAAACATTCAGTACTTC.

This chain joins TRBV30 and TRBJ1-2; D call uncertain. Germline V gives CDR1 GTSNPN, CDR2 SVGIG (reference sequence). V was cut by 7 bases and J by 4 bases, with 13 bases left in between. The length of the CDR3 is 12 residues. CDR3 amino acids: CAYSPSGYGYTF. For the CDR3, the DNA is TGTGCCTATTCCCCGTCAGGCTATGGCTACACCTTC.

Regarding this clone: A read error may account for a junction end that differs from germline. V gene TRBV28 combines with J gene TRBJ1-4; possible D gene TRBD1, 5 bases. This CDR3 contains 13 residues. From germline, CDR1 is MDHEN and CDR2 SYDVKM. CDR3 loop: CASSSRRQTKLVF. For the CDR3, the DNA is TGTGCCAGCAGTTCCCGCCGACAGACGAAACTGGTTTTT.

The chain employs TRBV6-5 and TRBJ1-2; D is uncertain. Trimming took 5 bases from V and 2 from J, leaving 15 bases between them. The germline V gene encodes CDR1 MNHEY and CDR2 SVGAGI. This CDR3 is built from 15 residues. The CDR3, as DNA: TGTGCCAGCAGTCGGGATGGAATCTCAAACTATGGCTACACCTTC. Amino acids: CASSRDGISNYGYTF.

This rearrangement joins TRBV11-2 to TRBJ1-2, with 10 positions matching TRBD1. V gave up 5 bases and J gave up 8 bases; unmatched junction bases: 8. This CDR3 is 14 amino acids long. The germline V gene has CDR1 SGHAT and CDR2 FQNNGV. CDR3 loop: CASSTTGGADGYTF. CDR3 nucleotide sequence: TGTGCCAGCAGCACGACAGGGGGCGCCGACGGCTACACCTTC.

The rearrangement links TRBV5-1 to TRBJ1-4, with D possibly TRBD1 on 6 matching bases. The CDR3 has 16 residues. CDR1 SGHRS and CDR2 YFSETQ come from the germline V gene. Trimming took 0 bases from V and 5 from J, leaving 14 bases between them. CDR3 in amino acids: CASSLGSSDRNEKLFF. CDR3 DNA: TGCGCCAGCAGCTTGGGTTCGTCGGACAGAAATGAAAAACTGTTTTTT.

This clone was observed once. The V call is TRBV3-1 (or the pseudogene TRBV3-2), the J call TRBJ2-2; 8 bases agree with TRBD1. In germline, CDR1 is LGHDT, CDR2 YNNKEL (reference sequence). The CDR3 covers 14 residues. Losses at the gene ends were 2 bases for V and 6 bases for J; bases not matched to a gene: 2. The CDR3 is CASSQQGASGELFF. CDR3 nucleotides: TGTGCCAGCAGCCAACAGGGGGCGTCCGGGGAGCTGTTTTTT.

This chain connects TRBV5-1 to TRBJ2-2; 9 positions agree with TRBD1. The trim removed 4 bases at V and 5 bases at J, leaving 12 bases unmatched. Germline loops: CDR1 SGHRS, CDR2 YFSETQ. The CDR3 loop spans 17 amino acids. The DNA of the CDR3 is TGCGCCAGCAGCGGTTCCCTCAGGACAGGGGCGACCGGGGAGCTGTTTTTT. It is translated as CASSGSLRTGATGELFF.

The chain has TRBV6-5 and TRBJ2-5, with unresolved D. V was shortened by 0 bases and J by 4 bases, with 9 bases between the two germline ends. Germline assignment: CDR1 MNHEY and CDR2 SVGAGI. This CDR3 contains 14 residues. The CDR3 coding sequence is TGTGCCAGCAGTTACTCCCAGTGGTCAGAGACCCAGTACTTC. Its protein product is CASSYSQWSETQYF.

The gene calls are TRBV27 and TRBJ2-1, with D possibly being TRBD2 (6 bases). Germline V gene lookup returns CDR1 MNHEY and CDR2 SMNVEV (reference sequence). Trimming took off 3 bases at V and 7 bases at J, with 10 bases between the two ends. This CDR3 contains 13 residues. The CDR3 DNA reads TGTGCCAGCAGTTTGTGGAGGGGAAATGAGCAGTTCTTC. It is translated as CASSLWRGNEQFF.

The CDR3, as DNA: TGTGCCAGCAGTTACGACAGGGCGAGCTCTGGAAACACCATATATTTT. Amino acids: CASSYDRASSGNTIYF. The chain combines TRBV6-6 with TRBJ1-3; 7 bases match TRBD1. The V and J ends lost 2 bases and 0 bases, in that order; junction bases with no gene match: 4. CDR3 length equals 16 residues. Germline V CDR1 and CDR2: MNHNY, SVGAGI (reference sequence).

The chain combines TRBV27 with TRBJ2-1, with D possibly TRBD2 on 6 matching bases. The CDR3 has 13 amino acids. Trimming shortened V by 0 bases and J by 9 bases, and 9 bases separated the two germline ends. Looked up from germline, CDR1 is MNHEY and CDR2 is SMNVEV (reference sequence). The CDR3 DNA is TGTGCCAGCAGTTTATCGGCCGGGAGTGAGCAGTTCTTC. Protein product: CASSLSAGSEQFF.

The CDR3 spells CASINTRRPNTEAFF. CDR3 coding DNA: TGTGCCAGTATCAATACACGGAGACCGAACACTGAAGCTTTCTTT. The chain uses TRBV19 and TRBJ1-1; D call uncertain. The CDR3 sequence is 15 residues long. Germline CDR1 is LNHDA and CDR2 is SQIVND (reference sequence). Between the trimmed V and J ends, which lost 7 bases and 1 base, there was a span of 16 bases.

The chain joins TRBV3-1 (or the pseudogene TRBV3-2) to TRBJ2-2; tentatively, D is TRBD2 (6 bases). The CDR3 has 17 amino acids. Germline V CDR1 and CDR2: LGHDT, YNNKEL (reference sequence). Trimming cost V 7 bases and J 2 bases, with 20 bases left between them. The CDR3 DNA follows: TGTGCCAGCACCTCTTTTTCGGGGGATTCCAACACCGGGGAGCTGTTTTTT. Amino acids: CASTSFSGDSNTGELFF.

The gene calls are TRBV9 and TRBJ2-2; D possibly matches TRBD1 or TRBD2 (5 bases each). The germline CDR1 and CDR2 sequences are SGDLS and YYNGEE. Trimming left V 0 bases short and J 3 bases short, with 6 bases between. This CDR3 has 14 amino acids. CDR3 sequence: CASSVGGYTGELFF. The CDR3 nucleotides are TGTGCCAGCAGCGTAGGGGGGTACACCGGGGAGCTGTTTTTT.

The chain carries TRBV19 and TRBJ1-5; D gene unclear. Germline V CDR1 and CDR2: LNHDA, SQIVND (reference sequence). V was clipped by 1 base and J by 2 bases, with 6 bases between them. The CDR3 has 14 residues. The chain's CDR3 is CASSIVAGNQPQHF. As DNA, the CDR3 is TGTGCCAGTAGTATAGTGGCCGGCAATCAGCCCCAGCATTTT.